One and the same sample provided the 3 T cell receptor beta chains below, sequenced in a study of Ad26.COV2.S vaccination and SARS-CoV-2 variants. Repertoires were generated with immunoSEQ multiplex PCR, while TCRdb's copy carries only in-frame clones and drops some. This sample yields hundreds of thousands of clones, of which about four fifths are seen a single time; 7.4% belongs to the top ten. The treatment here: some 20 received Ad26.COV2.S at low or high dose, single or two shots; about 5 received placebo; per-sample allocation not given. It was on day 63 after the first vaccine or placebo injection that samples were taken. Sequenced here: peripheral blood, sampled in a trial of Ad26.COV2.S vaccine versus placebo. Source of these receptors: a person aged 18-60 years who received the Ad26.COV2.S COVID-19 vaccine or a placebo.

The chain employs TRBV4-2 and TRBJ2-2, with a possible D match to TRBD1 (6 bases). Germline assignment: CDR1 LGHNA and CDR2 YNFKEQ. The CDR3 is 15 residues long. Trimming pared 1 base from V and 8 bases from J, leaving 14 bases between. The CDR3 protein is CASSQGTLQGGELFF. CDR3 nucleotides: TGTGCCAGCAGCCAAGGAACACTTCAGGGGGGGGAGCTGTTTTTT.

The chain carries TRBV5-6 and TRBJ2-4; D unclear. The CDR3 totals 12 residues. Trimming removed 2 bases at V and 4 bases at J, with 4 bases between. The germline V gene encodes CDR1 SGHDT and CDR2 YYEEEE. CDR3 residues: CASSFGKNIQYF. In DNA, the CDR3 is TGTGCCAGCAGCTTTGGGAAAAACATTCAGTACTTC.

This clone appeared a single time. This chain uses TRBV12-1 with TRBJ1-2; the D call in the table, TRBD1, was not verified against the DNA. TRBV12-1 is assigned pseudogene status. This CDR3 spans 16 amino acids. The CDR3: CASSLILGQLNYGYTF. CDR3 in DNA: TGTGCCAGCAGCTTGATACTTGGACAGCTGAACTATGGCTACACCTTC.